These 19 T cell receptor beta chains came from one sample sequenced in a study of graft-versus-host responses after intestinal transplantation. Assay: immunoSEQ multiplex PCR; the TCRdb copy retains only in-frame clones and omits some. The table lists approximately 86,000 clones, about nine tenths of them singletons. For these TCRs, the target antigens are not known. Specimen: unstimulated CD8+ T cells sorted from spleen or lymph node cells, collected before transplant. The receptors originated from a human donor who was the organ donor for an intestinal transplant.

The chain combines TRBV7-6 with TRBJ2-2; 9 bases line up with TRBD1. CDR1 and CDR2 from the germline V gene are SGHVS and FNYEAQ. This CDR3 has 16 amino acids. Trimming at V came to 1 base and at J to 6 bases, leaving 6 bases not matched to a gene. In DNA, the CDR3 is TGTGCCAGCAGCTTAGTTGAACAGGGGGCGCCCGGGGAGCTGTTTTTT. Translated, it gives CASSLVEQGAPGELFF.

Only a few counts were recorded for this clone. The rearrangement links TRBV27 to TRBJ2-7, with 11 nucleotides matching TRBD1. V was pared by 5 bases and J by 2 bases, with 2 bases of the junction left unmatched. The CDR3 totals 14 residues. CDR1 and CDR2 from the germline V gene are MNHEY and SMNVEV (reference sequence). CDR3 sequence reads: CASSGTGGAYEQYF. The CDR3 DNA reads as TGTGCCAGCAGTGGGACAGGGGGAGCCTACGAGCAGTACTTC.

The chain carries TRBV13 and TRBJ2-5, with TRBD2 matching over 12 bases. Germline V gene data show CDR1 as PRHDT and CDR2 as FYEKMQ (reference sequence). The V segment lost 3 bases and the J segment 1 base; nucleotides outside the gene matches: 3. This CDR3 is built from 16 residues. The DNA for the CDR3 is TGTGCCAGCAGCTTCGGACTAGCGGGGACCCAAGAGACCCAGTACTTC. This encodes CASSFGLAGTQETQYF.

J is TRBJ1-6 and V is TRBV7-6; D perhaps matches TRBD1 (5 bases). In germline, CDR1 is SGHVS, CDR2 FNYEAQ. The CDR3 runs to 14 residues. V lost 3 bases and J lost 8, with 11 bases in between. The CDR3 DNA is TGTGCCAGCAGCTTCGGGGGAATGGATTCACCCCTCCACTTT. This sequence encodes CASSFGGMDSPLHF.

This chain joins TRBV4-3 and TRBJ2-7; no firm D call. Germline CDR1 is LGHNA and CDR2 is YSLEER. This CDR3 has 13 residues. Trimming shortened V by 0 bases and J by 2 bases, and 5 bases separated the two germline ends. CDR3 DNA: TGCGCCAGCAGCCAAGACAGCGCCTACGAGCAGTACTTC. It encodes CASSQDSAYEQYF.

The rearrangement joins TRBV7-2 to TRBJ2-7; 7 bases are shared with TRBD1. Germline CDR1 is SGHTA and CDR2 is FQGNSA. The length of the CDR3 is 14 residues. Losses at the gene ends were 5 bases for V and 3 bases for J; bases not matched to a gene: 7. The CDR3 spells CASSTHDRDYEQYF. The CDR3 DNA follows: TGTGCCAGCAGCACCCACGACAGGGACTACGAGCAGTACTTC.

This clone was seen once. The chain is built from TRBV27 and TRBJ2-1; TRBD2 might be the D (7 bases). Germline V lookup: CDR1 MNHEY, CDR2 SMNVEV (reference sequence). V was cut by 7 bases and J by 12 bases, with 22 bases left in between. CDR3 size: 14 residues. CDR3 residues: CASTVGGGPFRQFF. CDR3 sequence (DNA): TGTGCCAGCACCGTAGGGGGGGGTCCTTTTCGGCAGTTCTTC.

The V gene is TRBV18, the J gene TRBJ1-2; 7 bases match TRBD1. The germline V gene encodes CDR1 KGHSH and CDR2 LQKENI. J gave up 8 bases and V 3 bases, and 12 bases lay outside the gene matches. The CDR3 is 15 amino acids. CDR3 loop: CASSPDDREVWGYTF. The CDR3 DNA reads as TGTGCCAGCTCACCGGACGACAGGGAGGTTTGGGGCTACACCTTC.

The chain combines TRBV27 with TRBJ2-7; the match to TRBD1 covers 9 bases. The CDR3 sequence is 18 residues long. The germline gives CDR1 MNHEY, CDR2 SMNVEV (reference sequence). Trimming at V came to 4 bases and at J to 1 base, leaving 14 bases not matched to a gene. The CDR3 is CASSSLGGTGKRSYEQYF. CDR3 DNA: TGTGCCAGCAGTTCTCTGGGAGGGACAGGGAAAAGGTCCTACGAGCAGTACTTC.

V usage is TRBV6-5 and J usage is TRBJ2-7; D gene uncertain. The germline gives CDR1 MNHEY, CDR2 SVGAGI. The CDR3 totals 14 residues. V was cut by 2 bases and J by 6 bases, with 14 bases left in between. This chain's CDR3 is CASSYRLEPGEQYF. The CDR3 DNA reads as TGTGCCAGCAGTTACAGACTTGAACCCGGCGAGCAGTACTTC.

The chain uses TRBV7-3 and TRBJ2-5; TRBD2 agrees at 7 bases. This CDR3 has 15 amino acids. Losses at the gene ends were 5 bases for V and 2 bases for J; bases not matched to a gene: 8. From germline, CDR1 is SGHTA and CDR2 FQGTGA. The CDR3 DNA follows: TGTGCCAGCAGCAAATCCTCGGGACTACAAGAGACCCAGTACTTC. Translation gives CASSKSSGLQETQYF.

CDR3 in DNA: TGTGCCAGCAGTCTCTTGGCGGCTGAGGATACGCAGTATTTT. Translation: CASSLLAAEDTQYF. The V gene is TRBV6-5, the J gene TRBJ2-3, with D uncertain. This CDR3 has 14 residues. CDR1 is MNHEY and CDR2 is SVGAGI in the germline V gene. V was pared by 5 bases and J by 6 bases, with 15 bases between.

This chain joins TRBV5-4 and TRBJ2-7; 9 nucleotides line up with TRBD1. Germline V CDR1 and CDR2: SGHNT, YYREEE (reference sequence). After removal of 3 bases from V and 4 bases from J, the junction contained 5 bases not matched to a gene. This CDR3 contains 14 residues. The CDR3 DNA sequence: TGTGCCAGCAGCTGGGGGACAGGGTTATACGAGCAGTACTTC. This codes for CASSWGTGLYEQYF.

V usage is TRBV5-1 and J usage is TRBJ2-2; perhaps TRBD1 as D (5 bases). Trimming took 4 bases from V and 4 from J, leaving 8 bases between them. Germline assignment: CDR1 SGHRS and CDR2 YFSETQ. The CDR3 has 13 residues. The CDR3 DNA is TGCGCCAGCAGCCCAGGGTTCACCGGGGAGCTGTTTTTT. Encoded protein: CASSPGFTGELFF.

The chain employs TRBV18 and TRBJ2-7; 9 bases line up with TRBD2. CDR1 and CDR2 (germline): KGHSH, LQKENI. This CDR3 spans 16 amino acids. Trimming cost V 0 bases and J 4 bases; bases outside gene matches: 7. The CDR3 region is CASSPPERGVSYEQYF. CDR3 bases: TGTGCCAGCTCACCACCGGAGCGGGGGGTTTCATACGAGCAGTACTTC. Variable domain in full (rest from reference TRBV18 and TRBJ2-7): NAGVMQNPRHLVRRRGQEARLRCSPMKGHSHVYWYRQLPEEGLKFMVYLQKENIIDESGMPKERFSAEFPKEGPSILRIQQVVRGDSAAYFCASSPPERGVSYEQYFGPGTRLTVT.

This chain links TRBV19 with TRBJ2-1; 9 nucleotides line up with TRBD1. Germline V gene lookup returns CDR1 LNHDA and CDR2 SQIVND (reference sequence). There are 11 residues in the CDR3. V was pared by 9 bases and J by 9 bases, with 3 bases of the junction left unmatched. The DNA for the CDR3 is TGTGCCAGCGAGGACAGGGGTGAGCAGTTCTTC. Protein product: CASEDRGEQFF.

The gene calls are TRBV5-1 and TRBJ2-6; D may be TRBD1 (5 bases). The CDR3 is made up of 17 amino acids. Germline V lookup: CDR1 SGHRS, CDR2 YFSETQ. Trimming stripped 3 bases from V and 2 bases from J, with 15 bases between. CDR3 sequence: CASSSLPGLAGANVLTF. As DNA, the CDR3 is TGCGCCAGCAGCTCTCTGCCAGGGTTGGCTGGGGCCAACGTCCTGACTTTC.

This chain links TRBV4-3 with TRBJ2-5; 8 bases align to TRBD1. The CDR3 contains 15 residues. Per germline, CDR1 LGHNA and CDR2 YSLEER. V lost 1 base, J lost 4 bases, and 5 bases stayed unmatched. The CDR3 DNA sequence: TGCGCCAGCAGCCAAGCCAGGGGGCAGGGAGAGACCCAGTACTTC. It encodes CASSQARGQGETQYF.

The gene calls are TRBV7-9 and TRBJ1-1; D remains ambiguous. The CDR3 runs to 13 residues. The V gene's germline CDR1 is SEHNR and CDR2 FQNEAQ (reference sequence). Between the trimmed V and J ends, which lost 4 bases and 7 bases, there was a span of 13 bases. The CDR3 DNA sequence: TGTGCCAGCAGCTGGCCTTTGGGAGGTGAAGCTTTCTTT. It specifies CASSWPLGGEAFF.